These 32 T cell receptor beta chains share one sample of origin, sequenced in a study of control samples from healthy donors and cancer patients. TCRdb keeps only in-frame clones here, not all; method: immunoSEQ multiplex PCR. The table gives about 200,000 clones; the top ten clones make up around 2% of it. What was sequenced was blood. These receptors were obtained from a woman aged 25 to 39 in good health.

The rearrangement links TRBV15 to TRBJ1-5, with D possibly being TRBD1 (5 bases). Trimming removed 3 bases at V and 4 bases at J, with 7 bases between. This CDR3 is 13 amino acids long. Germline assignment: CDR1 LNHNV and CDR2 YYDKDF (reference sequence). The CDR3 coding sequence is TGTGCCACCAGCAGGGCAGGGAATCAGCCCCAGCATTTT. Encoded protein: CATSRAGNQPQHF.

The chain combines TRBV3-1 (or the pseudogene TRBV3-2) with TRBJ1-5, with D uncertain. V lost 4 bases and J 2 bases, leaving 3 bases between the germline ends. The CDR3 totals 12 residues. Germline-derived CDR1 and CDR2 are LGHDT and YNNKEL (reference sequence). DNA of the CDR3: TGTGCCAGCAGCCTGGGCAATCAGCCCCAGCATTTT. The encoded protein is CASSLGNQPQHF.

The V and J genes are TRBV4-3 and TRBJ1-4; D remains unclear. V lost 0 bases and J lost 3, with 11 bases in between. CDR3 size: 16 residues. Germline-derived CDR1 and CDR2 are LGHNA and YSLEER. DNA of the CDR3: TGCGCCAGCAGCCAAGATTGGTCAGGAGCTAATGAAAAACTGTTTTTT. This gives the protein CASSQDWSGANEKLFF.

The V and J genes are TRBV19 and TRBJ2-7, with a tentative D call TRBD2 (6 bases). CDR3 length equals 14 residues. Germline V gene sequence: CDR1 LNHDA, CDR2 SQIVND (reference sequence). Trimming shortened V by 5 bases and J by 2 bases, and 13 bases separated the two germline ends. The chain's CDR3 is CASSVRGEAYEQYF. CDR3 nucleotides: TGTGCCAGTAGTGTCCGAGGGGAGGCCTACGAGCAGTACTTC.

V gene TRBV4-3 combines with J gene TRBJ1-6; D unclear. From germline, CDR1 is LGHNA and CDR2 YSLEER. Trimming cost V 0 bases and J 3 bases, with 12 bases left between them. This CDR3 is 17 amino acids long. CDR3 in amino acids: CASSQDLTSGYNSPLHF. Here the CDR3 DNA reads TGCGCCAGCAGCCAAGATTTGACCTCAGGCTATAATTCACCCCTCCACTTT.

V gene TRBV6-5 combines with J gene TRBJ1-2, with TRBD1 identical over 9 bases. Germline values: CDR1 MNHEY, CDR2 SVGAGI. Unmatched junction bases numbered 4, after V lost 2 bases and J lost 0 bases. The CDR3 has 16 residues. The CDR3 spells CASSYAGTGTNYGYTF. DNA of the CDR3: TGTGCCAGCAGTTACGCGGGGACAGGGACTAACTATGGCTACACCTTC.

As to this clone: This same CDR3 is encoded by further DNA sequences in the sample. The J gene is TRBJ2-3, the V gene TRBV7-2, with TRBD2 matching over 10 bases. There are 15 residues in the CDR3. V was clipped by 1 base and J by 5 bases; unmatched bases: 3. Looked up from germline, CDR1 is SGHTA and CDR2 is FQGNSA. CDR3 sequence: CASSLVAGGGDTQYF. In DNA form, the CDR3 reads TGTGCCAGCAGCTTAGTAGCGGGGGGTGGAGATACGCAGTATTTT.

With respect to this clone: In the same sample, other DNA sequences code for this CDR3. V is TRBV27 and J is TRBJ1-1; D uncertain. CDR3 size: 13 residues. V was shortened by 2 bases and J by 2 bases, with 6 bases between the two germline ends. Germline CDR1 reads MNHEY; CDR2 reads SMNVEV (reference sequence). CDR3 sequence reads: CASSLGRNTEAFF. In DNA form, the CDR3 reads TGTGCCAGCAGTTTAGGGAGAAACACTGAAGCTTTCTTT.

V gene TRBV7-2 combines with J gene TRBJ1-1; TRBD1 might be the D (6 bases). From germline, CDR1 is SGHTA and CDR2 FQGNSA. The CDR3 length is 14 residues. Deletions cut 2 bases from V and 11 bases from J, with 18 bases between. The CDR3 loop reads CASSLTSRQVGAFF. The CDR3 DNA is TGTGCCAGCAGCTTAACTTCCCGACAGGTCGGCGCTTTCTTT.

The genes are TRBV27 and TRBJ1-2; TRBD1 agrees at 10 bases. The CDR3 consists of 14 residues. The trim removed 2 bases at V and 8 bases at J, leaving 5 bases unmatched. Per germline, CDR1 MNHEY and CDR2 SMNVEV (reference sequence). The chain's CDR3 is CASSLRDRGGGYTF. Written as DNA, the CDR3 is TGTGCCAGCAGTTTAAGGGACAGGGGAGGCGGCTACACCTTC.

This rearrangement joins TRBV4-2 to TRBJ2-1; 9 positions match TRBD2. With 1 base clipped from V and 0 bases from J, the junction kept 13 bases outside the gene matches. Germline-derived CDR1 and CDR2 are LGHNA and YNFKEQ. The CDR3 length is 20 residues. CDR3 protein: CASSQASAGGLRSSYNEQFF. Written as DNA, the CDR3 is TGTGCCAGCAGCCAAGCTTCGGCGGGGGGGCTCAGGAGCTCCTACAATGAGCAGTTCTTC.

The V gene is TRBV15, the J gene TRBJ1-5; no firm D call. Germline V gives CDR1 LNHNV, CDR2 YYDKDF (reference sequence). The CDR3 is made up of 14 amino acids. Trimming took 2 bases from V and 8 from J, leaving 13 bases between them. The DNA of the CDR3 is TGTGCCACCAGCAGATCGCGGGTGAAGGAGCCCCAGCATTTT. The encoded protein is CATSRSRVKEPQHF.

This chain joins TRBV7-8 and TRBJ1-5, with unresolved D. The CDR3 consists of 13 residues. Trimming stripped 5 bases from V and 5 bases from J, with 10 bases between. Germline V lookup: CDR1 SGHVS, CDR2 FQNEAQ. The CDR3 sequence: CASSQRAYQPQHF. In DNA form, the CDR3 reads TGTGCCAGCAGCCAGCGGGCGTATCAGCCCCAGCATTTT.

This rearrangement joins TRBV6-4 to TRBJ1-5, with D perhaps TRBD1 (5 bases). Germline loops: CDR1 MRHNA, CDR2 SNTAGT. This CDR3 is 16 amino acids long. With 0 bases removed from V and 3 bases from J, the gap between germline ends came to 12 bases. The CDR3 region is CASSDSRQPFNQPQHF. The CDR3 bases are TGTGCCAGCAGTGACTCAAGACAGCCATTCAATCAGCCCCAGCATTTT.

The chain is built from TRBV29-1 and TRBJ1-2; D is perhaps TRBD1 (6 bases). Per germline, CDR1 SQVTM and CDR2 ANQGSEA. With 3 bases removed from V and 2 bases from J, the gap between germline ends came to 10 bases. The CDR3 spans 13 residues. CDR3: CSVDRGTNYGYTF. DNA for the CDR3: TGCAGCGTTGATAGGGGGACAAACTATGGCTACACCTTC.

V gene TRBV14 combines with J gene TRBJ2-1; 12 bases are shared with TRBD2. Looked up from germline, CDR1 is SGHDN and CDR2 is FVKESK. V lost 0 bases and J lost 10; bases outside the gene matches: 4. This CDR3 spans 15 amino acids. The CDR3 reads CASSQELAGGREQFF. The CDR3 DNA reads as TGTGCCAGCAGCCAAGAGCTAGCGGGGGGGAGGGAGCAGTTCTTC.

This chain links TRBV4-1 with TRBJ1-2, with unresolved D. Germline lookup yields CDR1 MGHRA and CDR2 YSYEKL. Trimming shortened V by 1 base and J by 1 base, and 10 bases separated the two germline ends. The CDR3 runs to 15 residues. The CDR3 loop reads CASSQAGAFNYGYTF. In DNA, the CDR3 is TGCGCCAGCAGCCAAGCCGGTGCCTTTAACTATGGCTACACCTTC.

This chain connects TRBV12-3 or TRBV12-4 to TRBJ1-1; D is uncertain. The V and J ends lost 3 bases and 3 bases respectively, with 8 bases between them. This CDR3 has 13 amino acids. CDR3 residues: CASSFSRYTEAFF. In DNA form, the CDR3 reads TGTGCCAGCAGTTTCTCCAGGTACACTGAAGCTTTCTTT.

The chain joins TRBV5-1 to TRBJ2-3, with 7 bases matching TRBD2. V trimming: 4 bases; J trimming: 2 bases; junction bases outside the gene matches: 4. Germline V gives CDR1 SGHRS, CDR2 YFSETQ. The CDR3 has 14 amino acids. CDR3 amino acids: CASSEAGYTDTQYF. The CDR3 region has the DNA TGCGCCAGCAGCGAAGCGGGATACACAGATACGCAGTATTTT.

This chain uses TRBV30 with TRBJ1-6; D unresolved. Deletions cut 0 bases from V and 13 bases from J, with 10 bases between. This CDR3 has 12 residues. The germline V gene has CDR1 GTSNPN and CDR2 SVGIG (reference sequence). In nucleotides, the CDR3 is TGTGCCTGGAGTGTCTCCGCGGACCCCCTCCACTTT. It yields the protein CAWSVSADPLHF.

V and J are TRBV28 and TRBJ1-2, with D hard to call. CDR3 length equals 14 residues. Trimming shortened V by 5 bases and J by 4 bases, and 14 bases separated the two germline ends. Germline-derived CDR1 and CDR2 are MDHEN and SYDVKM. The CDR3 reads CASSQREGFYGYTF. The CDR3 region has the DNA TGTGCCAGCAGTCAACGTGAGGGCTTCTATGGCTACACCTTC.

The chain couples TRBV19 to TRBJ1-1; the D is unclear. This CDR3 comprises 12 residues. CDR1 is LNHDA, CDR2 SQIVND, per germline (reference sequence). V was trimmed by 5 bases and J by 5 bases, leaving 9 bases between them. The CDR3 coding sequence is TGTGCCAGTAGTCCCGGTTGGACTGAAGCTTTCTTT. It is translated as CASSPGWTEAFF.

In DNA form, the CDR3 reads TGCGCCAGCAGCTTGGTTATGGGGCTGGGCACTGAAGCTTTCTTT. Translation: CASSLVMGLGTEAFF. This chain uses TRBV5-1 with TRBJ1-1; D is perhaps TRBD1 (5 bases). Germline CDR1 reads SGHRS; CDR2 reads YFSETQ. V lost 0 bases to trimming and J lost 4 bases, with 13 bases between them. The CDR3 extends over 15 amino acids.

CDR3 nucleotide sequence: TGTGCCACCAGTAGCAGAAAGAATAGCACAGATACGCAGTATTTT. Protein sequence: CATSSRKNSTDTQYF. V gene TRBV24-1 combines with J gene TRBJ2-3; D is unresolved. Trimming shortened V by 6 bases and J by 0 bases, and 12 bases separated the two germline ends. Germline V gives CDR1 KGHDR, CDR2 SFDVKD. The CDR3 has 15 amino acids.

The V and J genes are TRBV2 and TRBJ2-7; no clear D. With 4 bases removed from V and 4 bases from J, the gap between germline ends came to 8 bases. Germline V gene data show CDR1 as SNHLY and CDR2 as FYNNEI. This CDR3 has 12 residues. CDR3 DNA sequence: TGTGCCAGCAGTGTTGACAAATACGAGCAGTACTTC. It codes for CASSVDKYEQYF.

This chain uses TRBV12-3 or TRBV12-4 with TRBJ1-1; D unclear. Between the trimmed V and J ends, which lost 0 bases and 2 bases, there was a span of 4 bases. This CDR3 has 13 amino acids. The DNA of the CDR3 is TGTGCCAGCAGTTTAGCGCATAACACTGAAGCTTTCTTT. It codes for CASSLAHNTEAFF.

V is TRBV25-1 and J is TRBJ1-2; 7 bases line up with TRBD1. Germline V CDR1 and CDR2: MGHDK, SYGVNS. CDR3 length: 13 amino acids. V shed 7 bases and J 10 bases; nucleotides not matched to a gene: 12. As DNA, the CDR3 is TGTGCCAGCACCCAGGGGGGATTAGGAGACTACACCTTC. Amino acids: CASTQGGLGDYTF.

The rearrangement links TRBV28 to TRBJ1-1; the D is unclear. This CDR3 is 13 amino acids long. The V end lost 5 bases, the J end lost 2 bases, and 9 bases lay between the germline ends. CDR1 and CDR2 from the germline V gene are MDHEN and SYDVKM. As DNA, the CDR3 is TGTGCCAGCAGTCCCCCTCTCAACACTGAAGCTTTCTTT. Translated: CASSPPLNTEAFF.

The chain joins TRBV13 to TRBJ1-1; the match to TRBD1 covers 7 bases. There are 13 residues in the CDR3. Germline V CDR1 and CDR2: PRHDT, FYEKMQ (reference sequence). The V and J ends lost 8 bases and 1 base, in that order; junction bases with no gene match: 4. The CDR3 DNA sequence: TGTGCCAGCCGGGACAGCTGGAACACTGAAGCTTTCTTT. It specifies CASRDSWNTEAFF.

This chain links TRBV18 with TRBJ2-7, with TRBD1 matching 9 bases. CDR3 size: 16 residues. J gave up 3 bases and V 3 bases, and 9 bases lay outside the gene matches. Germline V gives CDR1 KGHSH, CDR2 LQKENI. CDR3 nucleotide sequence: TGTGCCAGCTCACCCCCACCCGGACAGGGGAACTACGAGCAGTACTTC. It codes for CASSPPPGQGNYEQYF.

The gene calls are TRBV6-6 and TRBJ1-1; D is uncertain. From germline, CDR1 is MNHNY and CDR2 SVGAGI (reference sequence). V was cut by 6 bases and J by 1 base, with 6 bases left in between. This CDR3 is 12 amino acids long. The CDR3 loop is CASSWANTEAFF. DNA for the CDR3: TGTGCCAGCAGCTGGGCGAACACTGAAGCTTTCTTT.

The rearrangement joins TRBV3-1 (or the pseudogene TRBV3-2) to TRBJ1-2; the match to TRBD1 covers 8 bases. The V segment lost 6 bases and the J segment 7 bases; nucleotides outside the gene matches: 13. Looked up from germline, CDR1 is LGHDT and CDR2 is YNNKEL (reference sequence). There are 15 residues in the CDR3. The CDR3 DNA is TGTGCCAGCAGACCCCAGGTCTCAGGGGGCTCTGGCTACACCTTC. Residues: CASRPQVSGGSGYTF.